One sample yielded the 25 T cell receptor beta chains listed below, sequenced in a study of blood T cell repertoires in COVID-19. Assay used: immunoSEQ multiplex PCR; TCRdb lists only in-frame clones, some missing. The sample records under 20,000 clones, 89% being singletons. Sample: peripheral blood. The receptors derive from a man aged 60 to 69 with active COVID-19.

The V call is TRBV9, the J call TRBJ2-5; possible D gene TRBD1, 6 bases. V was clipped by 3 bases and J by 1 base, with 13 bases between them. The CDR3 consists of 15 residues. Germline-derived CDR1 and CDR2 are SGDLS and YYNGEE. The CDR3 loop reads CASSGGTSRQETQYF. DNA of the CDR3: TGTGCCAGCAGCGGGGGGACAAGCCGCCAAGAGACCCAGTACTTC.

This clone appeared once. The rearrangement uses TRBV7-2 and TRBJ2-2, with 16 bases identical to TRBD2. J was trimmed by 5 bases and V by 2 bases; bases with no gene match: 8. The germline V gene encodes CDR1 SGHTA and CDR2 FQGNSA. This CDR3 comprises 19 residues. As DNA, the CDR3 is TGTGCCAGCAGCTTAACGGGACTAGCGGGGGGGCCGGGTACCGGGGAGCTGTTTTTT. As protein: CASSLTGLAGGPGTGELFF.

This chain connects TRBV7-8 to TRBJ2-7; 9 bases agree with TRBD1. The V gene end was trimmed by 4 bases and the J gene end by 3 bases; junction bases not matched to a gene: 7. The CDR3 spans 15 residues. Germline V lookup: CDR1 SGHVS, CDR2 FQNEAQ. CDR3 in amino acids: CASSSPGQGHYEQYF. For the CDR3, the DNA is TGTGCCAGCAGCTCCCCGGGACAGGGACACTACGAGCAGTACTTC.

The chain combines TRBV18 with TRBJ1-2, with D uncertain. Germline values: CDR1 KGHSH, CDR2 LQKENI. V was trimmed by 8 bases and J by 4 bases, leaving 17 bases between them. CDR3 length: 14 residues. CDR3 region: CASVPGREGYGYTF. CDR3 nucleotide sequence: TGTGCCAGCGTTCCGGGCAGAGAGGGCTATGGCTACACCTTC.

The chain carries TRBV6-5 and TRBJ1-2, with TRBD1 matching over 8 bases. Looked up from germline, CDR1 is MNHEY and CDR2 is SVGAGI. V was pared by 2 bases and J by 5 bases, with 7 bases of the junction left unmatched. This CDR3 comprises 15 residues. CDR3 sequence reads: CASSYGQGRFYGYTF. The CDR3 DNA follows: TGTGCCAGCAGTTACGGACAGGGACGTTTTTATGGCTACACCTTC.

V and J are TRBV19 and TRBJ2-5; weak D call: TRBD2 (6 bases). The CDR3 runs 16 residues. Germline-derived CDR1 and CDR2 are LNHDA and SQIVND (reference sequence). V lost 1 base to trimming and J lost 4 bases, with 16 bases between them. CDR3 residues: CASSIAGTPGRETQYF. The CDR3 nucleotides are TGTGCCAGTAGTATAGCTGGGACTCCAGGGCGAGAGACCCAGTACTTC. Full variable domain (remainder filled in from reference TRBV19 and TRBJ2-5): DGGITQSPKYLFRKEGQNVTLSCEQNLNHDAMYWYRQDPGQGLRLIYYSQIVNDFQKGDIAEGYSVSREKKESFPLTVTSAQKNPTAFYLCASSIAGTPGRETQYFGPGTRLLVL.

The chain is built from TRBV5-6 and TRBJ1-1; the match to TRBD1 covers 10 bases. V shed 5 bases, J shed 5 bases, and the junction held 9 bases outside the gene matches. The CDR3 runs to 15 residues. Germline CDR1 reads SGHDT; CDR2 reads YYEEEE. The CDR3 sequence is CASRETGGAWTEAFF. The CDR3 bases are TGTGCCAGCAGAGAGACAGGGGGCGCGTGGACTGAAGCTTTCTTT.

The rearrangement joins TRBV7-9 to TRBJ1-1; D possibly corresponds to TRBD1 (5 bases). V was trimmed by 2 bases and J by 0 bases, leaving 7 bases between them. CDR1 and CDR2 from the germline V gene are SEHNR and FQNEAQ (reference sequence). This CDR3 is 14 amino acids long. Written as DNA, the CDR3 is TGTGCCAGCAGCTTACAGGGCGTGAACACTGAAGCTTTCTTT. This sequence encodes CASSLQGVNTEAFF. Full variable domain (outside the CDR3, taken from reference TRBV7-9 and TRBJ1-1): DTGVSQNPRHKITKRGQNVTFRCDPISEHNRLYWYRQTLGQGPEFLTYFQNEAQLEKSRLLSDRFSAERPKGSFSTLEIQRTEQGDSAMYLCASSLQGVNTEAFFGQGTRLTVV.

CDR3 bases: TGTGCCAGCAGCTTAATACCAGGGACAGGGAATTCACCCCTCCACTTT. It specifies CASSLIPGTGNSPLHF. The chain employs TRBV7-2 and TRBJ1-6; 9 nucleotides match TRBD1. This CDR3 is built from 16 residues. Germline lookup yields CDR1 SGHTA and CDR2 FQGNSA. The J segment lost 7 bases and the V segment lost 2 bases, leaving 6 bases of the junction unmatched.

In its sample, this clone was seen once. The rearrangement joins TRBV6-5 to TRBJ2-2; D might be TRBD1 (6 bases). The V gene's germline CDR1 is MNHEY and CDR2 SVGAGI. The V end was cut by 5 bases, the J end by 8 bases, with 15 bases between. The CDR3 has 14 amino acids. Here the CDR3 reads CASSPTGRSGELFF. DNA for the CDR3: TGTGCCAGCAGTCCGACAGGTCGGAGTGGGGAGCTGTTTTTT.

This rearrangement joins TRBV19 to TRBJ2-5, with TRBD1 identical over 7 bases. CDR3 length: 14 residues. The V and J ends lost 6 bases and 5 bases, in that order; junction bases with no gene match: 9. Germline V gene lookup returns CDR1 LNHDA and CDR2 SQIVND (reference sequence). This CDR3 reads CASSQGVLQETQYF. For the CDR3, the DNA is TGTGCCAGTAGCCAGGGGGTTCTCCAGGAGACCCAGTACTTC.

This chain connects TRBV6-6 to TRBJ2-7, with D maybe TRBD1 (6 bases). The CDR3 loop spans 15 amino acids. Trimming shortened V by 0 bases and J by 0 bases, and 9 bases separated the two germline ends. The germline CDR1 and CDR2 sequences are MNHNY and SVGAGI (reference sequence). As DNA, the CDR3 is TGTGCCAGCAGTTACTCATGGGACACCTCCTACGAGCAGTACTTC. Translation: CASSYSWDTSYEQYF.

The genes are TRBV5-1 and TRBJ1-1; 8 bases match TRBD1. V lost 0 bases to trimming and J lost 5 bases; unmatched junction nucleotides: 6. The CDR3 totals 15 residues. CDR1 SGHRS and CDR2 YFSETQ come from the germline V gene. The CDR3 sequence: CASSLVGTGRTEAFF. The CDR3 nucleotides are TGCGCCAGCAGCTTGGTAGGGACAGGACGGACTGAAGCTTTCTTT.

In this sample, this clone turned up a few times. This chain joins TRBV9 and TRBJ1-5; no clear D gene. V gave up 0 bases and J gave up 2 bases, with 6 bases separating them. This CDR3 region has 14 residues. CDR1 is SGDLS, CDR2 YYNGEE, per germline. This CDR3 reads CASSVAPGNQPQHF. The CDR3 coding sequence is TGTGCCAGCAGCGTAGCCCCGGGCAATCAGCCCCAGCATTTT.

For the CDR3, the DNA is TGTGCCAGCAGCCGACGAGGGGGCCCTTACAATGAGCAGTTCTTC. It codes for CASSRRGGPYNEQFF. This chain connects TRBV7-3 to TRBJ2-1; 7 bases map to TRBD1. V lost 5 bases, J lost 4 bases, and 8 bases stayed unmatched. CDR3 length: 15 residues. Per germline, CDR1 SGHTA and CDR2 FQGTGA.

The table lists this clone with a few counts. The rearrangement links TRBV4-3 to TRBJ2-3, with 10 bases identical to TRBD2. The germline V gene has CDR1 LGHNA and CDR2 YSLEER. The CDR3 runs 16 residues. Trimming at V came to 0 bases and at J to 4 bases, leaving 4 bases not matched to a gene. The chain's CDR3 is CASSQELSGGADTQYF. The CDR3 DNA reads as TGCGCCAGCAGCCAAGAACTAAGCGGGGGGGCAGATACGCAGTATTTT.

CDR3 sequence: CASSLVGQGLGEKLFF. The CDR3 DNA follows: TGTGCCAGCAGCTTAGTCGGGCAGGGCCTTGGGGAAAAACTGTTTTTT. The chain recombines TRBV11-2 with TRBJ1-4, with TRBD1 as a possible D gene (5 bases). This CDR3 has 16 amino acids. Germline V gene data show CDR1 as SGHAT and CDR2 as FQNNGV. The V gene lost 1 base and the J gene lost 8 bases, with 17 bases spanning the gap.

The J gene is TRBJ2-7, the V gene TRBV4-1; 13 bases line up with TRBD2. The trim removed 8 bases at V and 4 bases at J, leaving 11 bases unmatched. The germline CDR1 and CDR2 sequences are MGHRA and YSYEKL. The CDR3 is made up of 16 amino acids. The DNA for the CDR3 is TGCGCCAGCTTCGGACTAGCGGGAGCGAATCGGTACGAGCAGTACTTC. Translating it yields CASFGLAGANRYEQYF.

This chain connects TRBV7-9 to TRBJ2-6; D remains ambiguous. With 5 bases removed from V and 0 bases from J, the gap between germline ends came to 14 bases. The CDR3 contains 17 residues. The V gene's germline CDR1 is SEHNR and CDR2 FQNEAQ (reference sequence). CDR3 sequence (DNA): TGTGCCAGCAGCCCGAAGAAAGAGTACTCTGGGGCCAACGTCCTGACTTTC. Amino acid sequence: CASSPKKEYSGANVLTF. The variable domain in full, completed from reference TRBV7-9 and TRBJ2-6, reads DTGVSQNPRHKITKRGQNVTFRCDPISEHNRLYWYRQTLGQGPEFLTYFQNEAQLEKSRLLSDRFSAERPKGSFSTLEIQRTEQGDSAMYLCASSPKKEYSGANVLTFGAGSRLTVL.

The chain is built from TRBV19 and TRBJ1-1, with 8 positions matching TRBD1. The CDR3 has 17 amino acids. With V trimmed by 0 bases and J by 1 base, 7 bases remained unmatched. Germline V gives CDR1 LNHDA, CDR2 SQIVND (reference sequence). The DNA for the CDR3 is TGTGCCAGTAGTATAGAACCCCGGACAGGGTCGAACACTGAAGCTTTCTTT. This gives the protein CASSIEPRTGSNTEAFF.

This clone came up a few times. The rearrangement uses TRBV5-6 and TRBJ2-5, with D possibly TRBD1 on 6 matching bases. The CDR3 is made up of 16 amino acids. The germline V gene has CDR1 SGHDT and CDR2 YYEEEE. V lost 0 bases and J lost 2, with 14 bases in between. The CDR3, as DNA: TGTGCCAGCAGCTTGGAGCGGACAGCGCAACAAGAGACCCAGTACTTC. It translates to CASSLERTAQQETQYF.

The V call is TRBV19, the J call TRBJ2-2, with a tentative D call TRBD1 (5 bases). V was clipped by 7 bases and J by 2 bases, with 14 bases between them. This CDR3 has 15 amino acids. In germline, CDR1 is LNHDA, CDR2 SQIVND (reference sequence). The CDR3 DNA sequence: TGTGCCAGTACCGCAGGCAGGACAAACACCGGGGAGCTGTTTTTT. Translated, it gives CASTAGRTNTGELFF. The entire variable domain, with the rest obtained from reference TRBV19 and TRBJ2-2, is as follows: DGGITQSPKYLFRKEGQNVTLSCEQNLNHDAMYWYRQDPGQGLRLIYYSQIVNDFQKGDIAEGYSVSREKKESFPLTVTSAQKNPTAFYLCASTAGRTNTGELFFGEGSRLTVL.

CDR3 DNA sequence: TGTGCCAGCAGCTTATACGGTAGGGGACAGGGGGTTAGGAACGAGCAGTACTTC. Encoded protein: CASSLYGRGQGVRNEQYF. The chain employs TRBV7-2 and TRBJ2-7; TRBD1 agrees at 11 bases. The CDR3 has 18 amino acids. V lost 2 bases to trimming and J lost 5 bases; unmatched junction nucleotides: 14. Germline CDR1 SGHTA, CDR2 FQGNSA.

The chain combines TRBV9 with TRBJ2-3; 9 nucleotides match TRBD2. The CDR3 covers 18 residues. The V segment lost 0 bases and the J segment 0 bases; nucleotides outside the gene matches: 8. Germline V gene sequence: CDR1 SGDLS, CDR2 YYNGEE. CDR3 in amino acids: CASSVAWRGGLSTDTQYF. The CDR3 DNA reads TGTGCCAGCAGCGTAGCTTGGCGGGGGGGCCTAAGCACAGATACGCAGTATTTT.

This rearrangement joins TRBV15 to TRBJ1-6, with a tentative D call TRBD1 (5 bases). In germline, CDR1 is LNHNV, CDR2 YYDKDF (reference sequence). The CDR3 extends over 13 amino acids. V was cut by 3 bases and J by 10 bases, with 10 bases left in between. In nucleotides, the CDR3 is TGTGCCACCAGCAGGGCCCGGGGGTCACCCCTCCACTTT. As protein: CATSRARGSPLHF.